The rows below give T cell receptor beta chains drawn from one sample of a study of T-cell reconstitution after alpha-beta-depleted transplantation in children. TCRdb re-called the PCR reads with MiXCR, one entry per CDR3 protein. The profile shows roughly 490,000 distinct CDR3 sequences, 10% to 12% of them singletons. Sample: PBMCs, mostly from graft donor cells, taken 180 days after TCRalphabeta/CD19-depleted stem cell transplant. The receptor source for this set is a female patient aged 2-9 years who had a stem cell transplant for aplastic anemia, so the T cells may come from the graft donor. CDR3s include the opening cysteine and the closing phenylalanine or tryptophan. Each record gives: CDR3 length, J gene, D gene, clone size, V gene, CDR3 DNA, CDR3 protein. The D gene is left open where the match is weak. Clone size is shown for a subset of rows, as once, few, many or a class of expanded clone.

CDR3 length: 16; J gene: TRBJ2-5; D gene: TRBD2; clone size: few; V gene: TRBV29-1; CDR3 DNA: TGCAGCGTGTCGGGGGGGAGGAAACTAGGTGGGGAGACCCAGTACTTC; CDR3 protein: CSVSGGRKLGGETQYF
CDR3 length: 15; J gene: TRBJ1-1; D gene: TRBD1; clone size: .; V gene: TRBV29-1; CDR3 DNA: TGCAGCGTTGGAAGGGTGGGACAGGGGGGAACTGAAGCTTTCTTT; CDR3 protein: CSVGRVGQGGTEAFF
CDR3 length: 18; J gene: TRBJ1-2; D gene: .; clone size: few; V gene: TRBV19; CDR3 DNA: TGTGCCAGTACCCACATGGGGACCGGTACAGGGAGTACCTATGGCTACACCTTC; CDR3 protein: CASTHMGTGTGSTYGYTF
CDR3 length: 18; J gene: TRBJ2-7; D gene: TRBD2; clone size: .; V gene: TRBV27; CDR3 DNA: TGTGCCAGCAGTTCGAGGTTCCTAGCGGGAGGGCCGGAGAACGAGCAGTACTTC; CDR3 protein: CASSSRFLAGGPENEQYF
CDR3 length: 14; J gene: TRBJ1-2; D gene: .; clone size: .; V gene: TRBV12-3/TRBV12-4; CDR3 DNA: TGTGCCAGCAGTTTTGCGGGGCGAGACTATGGCTACACCTTC; CDR3 protein: CASSFAGRDYGYTF
CDR3 length: 13; J gene: TRBJ2-7; D gene: .; clone size: .; V gene: TRBV6-5; CDR3 DNA: TGTGCCAGCAGTTTGACGGACCACTACGAGCAGTACTTC; CDR3 protein: CASSLTDHYEQYF
CDR3 length: 16; J gene: TRBJ2-5; D gene: .; clone size: few; V gene: TRBV15; CDR3 DNA: TGTGCCACCAGCAGAGATTTGAAGCAGAGTAAAGAGACCCAGTACTTC; CDR3 protein: CATSRDLKQSKETQYF
CDR3 length: 13; J gene: TRBJ2-3; D gene: .; clone size: few; V gene: TRBV20-1; CDR3 DNA: TGCAGTGCTAACTATGCGGGCGCAGATACGCAGTATTTT; CDR3 protein: CSANYAGADTQYF
CDR3 length: 17; J gene: TRBJ2-1; D gene: .; clone size: many; V gene: TRBV4-3; CDR3 DNA: TGCGCCAGCAGCCAAGATGAAGTGTGGTGGGGGGTCGGAGAGCAGTTCTTC; CDR3 protein: CASSQDEVWWGVGEQFF
CDR3 length: 15; J gene: TRBJ1-1; D gene: .; clone size: few; V gene: TRBV7-2; CDR3 DNA: TGTGCCAGCAGCACCCACACAGGGCTGAACACTGAAGCTTTCTTT; CDR3 protein: CASSTHTGLNTEAFF
CDR3 length: 15; J gene: TRBJ2-1; D gene: .; clone size: few; V gene: TRBV6-5; CDR3 DNA: TGTGCCAGCAGTTGGGGGGCTAGGGGTCTCAATGAGCAGTTCTTC; CDR3 protein: CASSWGARGLNEQFF
CDR3 length: 18; J gene: TRBJ2-3; D gene: .; clone size: few; V gene: TRBV5-1; CDR3 DNA: TGCGCCAGCAGCCCCCGAAGCCCGGGACCACTTAGCACAGATACGCAGTATTTT; CDR3 protein: CASSPRSPGPLSTDTQYF
CDR3 length: 14; J gene: TRBJ2-3; D gene: .; clone size: .; V gene: TRBV25-1; CDR3 DNA: TGTGCCAGCAGAGGGGTGAACAGCAGGGGTACGCAGTATTTT; CDR3 protein: CASRGVNSRGTQYF
CDR3 length: 13; J gene: TRBJ1-2; D gene: .; clone size: .; V gene: TRBV20-1; CDR3 DNA: TGCAGTGCTAGAGAAGACCTTAACTATGGCTACACCTTC; CDR3 protein: CSAREDLNYGYTF
CDR3 length: 18; J gene: TRBJ2-3; D gene: .; clone size: .; V gene: TRBV11-1; CDR3 DNA: TGTGCCAGCAGCCACACGATGATTTTAGCGACTAGCACAGATACGCAGTATTTT; CDR3 protein: CASSHTMILATSTDTQYF
CDR3 length: 16; J gene: TRBJ1-2; D gene: .; clone size: .; V gene: TRBV12-3/TRBV12-4; CDR3 DNA: TGTGCCAGCAGTTCCGCGGGTTGGGAGGGGAACTATGGCTACACCTTC; CDR3 protein: CASSSAGWEGNYGYTF
CDR3 length: 16; J gene: TRBJ2-4; D gene: .; clone size: few; V gene: TRBV7-2; CDR3 DNA: TGTGCCAGCAGCCTGACGGGGGTAAAAGCCAAAAACATTCAGTACTTC; CDR3 protein: CASSLTGVKAKNIQYF
CDR3 length: 14; J gene: TRBJ2-1; D gene: .; clone size: .; V gene: TRBV5-1; CDR3 DNA: TGCGCCAGCAGCTTGGAGGGCTTGGGTGATGAGCAGTTCTTC; CDR3 protein: CASSLEGLGDEQFF
CDR3 length: 17; J gene: TRBJ1-1; D gene: .; clone size: few; V gene: TRBV7-9; CDR3 DNA: TGTGCCAGCAGCTTGCAGTGGGCCTCCCTGACGAACACTGAAGCTTTCTTT; CDR3 protein: CASSLQWASLTNTEAFF
CDR3 length: 12; J gene: TRBJ2-7; D gene: .; clone size: .; V gene: TRBV28; CDR3 DNA: TGTGCCAGCAGTCCGACTACCTACGAGCAGTACTTC; CDR3 protein: CASSPTTYEQYF
CDR3 length: 12; J gene: TRBJ2-1; D gene: .; clone size: .; V gene: TRBV6-2/TRBV6-3; CDR3 DNA: TGTGCCAGCAGTTACGGGACTTTTGAGCAGTTCTTC; CDR3 protein: CASSYGTFEQFF
CDR3 length: 15; J gene: TRBJ1-1; D gene: .; clone size: many; V gene: TRBV5-1; CDR3 DNA: TGCGCCAGCAGCTTGGTCGGCAATCAGAGGACTGAAGCTTTCTTT; CDR3 protein: CASSLVGNQRTEAFF
CDR3 length: 17; J gene: TRBJ1-5; D gene: TRBD1; clone size: many; V gene: TRBV28; CDR3 DNA: TGTGCCAGCAGTCTCCTCTCCGGGACAGCTAGCAATCAGCCCCAGCATTTT; CDR3 protein: CASSLLSGTASNQPQHF
CDR3 length: 12; J gene: TRBJ1-5; D gene: .; clone size: few; V gene: TRBV2; CDR3 DNA: TGTGCCAGCAATTCCCAGGGCTTTCCCCAGCATTTT; CDR3 protein: CASNSQGFPQHF
CDR3 length: 15; J gene: TRBJ2-1; D gene: .; clone size: .; V gene: TRBV28; CDR3 DNA: TGTGCCAGCAGTTTAAATCCCAGTACCCCCGATGAGCAGTTCTTC; CDR3 protein: CASSLNPSTPDEQFF
CDR3 length: 15; J gene: TRBJ1-2; D gene: TRBD1; clone size: few; V gene: TRBV27; CDR3 DNA: TGTGCCAGCAGTTTATCCCGGACAGGGGCAAGAGGCTACACCTTC; CDR3 protein: CASSLSRTGARGYTF
CDR3 length: 15; J gene: TRBJ2-5; D gene: TRBD2; clone size: .; V gene: TRBV5-4; CDR3 DNA: TGTGCCAGCAGCTTAGCCAGCGGGAGTAAAGAGACCCAGTACTTC; CDR3 protein: CASSLASGSKETQYF
CDR3 length: 15; J gene: TRBJ1-5; D gene: .; clone size: .; V gene: TRBV6-5; CDR3 DNA: TGTGCCAGCAGTTACCGTCAGGGATTCAATCAGCCCCAGCATTTT; CDR3 protein: CASSYRQGFNQPQHF
CDR3 length: 16; J gene: TRBJ1-5; D gene: TRBD1; clone size: .; V gene: TRBV6-1; CDR3 DNA: TGTGCCAGCAGTGAACGAGGGGGCTCTAGCAATCAGCCCCAGCATTTT; CDR3 protein: CASSERGGSSNQPQHF
CDR3 length: 11; J gene: TRBJ1-2; D gene: .; clone size: few; V gene: TRBV29-1; CDR3 DNA: TGCAGCGTTCCAGGGGTTGATGGCTACACCTTC; CDR3 protein: CSVPGVDGYTF
CDR3 length: 15; J gene: TRBJ2-2; D gene: .; clone size: .; V gene: TRBV19; CDR3 DNA: TGTGCCAGTAGGGTCCTTTTCACTAGGACCGGGGAGCTGTTTTTT; CDR3 protein: CASRVLFTRTGELFF
CDR3 length: 19; J gene: TRBJ2-6; D gene: TRBD2; clone size: few; V gene: TRBV2; CDR3 DNA: TGTGCCAGCATTCGGTTAGCGGGAGACCTGAGCTCTGGGGCCAACGTCCTGACTTTC; CDR3 protein: CASIRLAGDLSSGANVLTF
CDR3 length: 13; J gene: TRBJ1-1; D gene: .; clone size: once; V gene: TRBV20-1; CDR3 DNA: TGCAGTGCTAGAAGGAATATGAACACTGAAGCTTTCTTT; CDR3 protein: CSARRNMNTEAFF
CDR3 length: 14; J gene: TRBJ2-3; D gene: .; clone size: .; V gene: TRBV6-2/TRBV6-3; CDR3 DNA: TGTGCCAGCATGCGGGCAGCTGGCACAGATACGCAGTATTTT; CDR3 protein: CASMRAAGTDTQYF
CDR3 length: 15; J gene: TRBJ1-2; D gene: .; clone size: .; V gene: TRBV12-3/TRBV12-4; CDR3 DNA: TGTGCCAGCAGCTTAGGGACCCTGGAAGGGTATGGCTACACCTTC; CDR3 protein: CASSLGTLEGYGYTF
CDR3 length: 17; J gene: TRBJ2-7; D gene: .; clone size: .; V gene: TRBV7-2; CDR3 DNA: TGTGCCAGCAGCTTAAGCAGGTTTGGCCTCACGAACTACGAGCAGTACTTC; CDR3 protein: CASSLSRFGLTNYEQYF
CDR3 length: 15; J gene: TRBJ1-6; D gene: TRBD1; clone size: .; V gene: TRBV10-3; CDR3 DNA: TGTGCCATCAGCCCCGGGCGGGACAGCCCGTCTACCCTCCACTTT; CDR3 protein: CAISPGRDSPSTLHF
CDR3 length: 14; J gene: TRBJ2-7; D gene: TRBD2; clone size: .; V gene: TRBV10-3; CDR3 DNA: TGTGCCATCAGGGGGACTAGCGGGAGTACTGGGCAGTACTTC; CDR3 protein: CAIRGTSGSTGQYF
CDR3 length: 16; J gene: TRBJ2-2; D gene: .; clone size: .; V gene: TRBV20-1; CDR3 DNA: TGCAGTGCTAGAGATGCATTACGGAGGAAGACCGGGGAGCTGTTTTTT; CDR3 protein: CSARDALRRKTGELFF
CDR3 length: 13; J gene: TRBJ1-2; D gene: .; clone size: many; V gene: TRBV5-1; CDR3 DNA: TGCGCCAGCAGCTGGGCAGCAAACTATGGCTACACCTTC; CDR3 protein: CASSWAANYGYTF
CDR3 length: 15; J gene: TRBJ1-5; D gene: .; clone size: few; V gene: TRBV7-2; CDR3 DNA: TGTGCCAGCAGCCTTGTTATTTTTGGCAATCAGCCCCAGCATTTT; CDR3 protein: CASSLVIFGNQPQHF
CDR3 length: 13; J gene: TRBJ2-1; D gene: .; clone size: few; V gene: TRBV12-3/TRBV12-4; CDR3 DNA: TGTGCCACCCGGGCCCCTTCCGTAGATGAGCAGTTCTTC; CDR3 protein: CATRAPSVDEQFF
CDR3 length: 15; J gene: TRBJ1-1; D gene: .; clone size: many; V gene: TRBV15; CDR3 DNA: TGTGCCACCAGCAGAGGCCTTAACTCTCGGACTGAAGCTTTCTTT; CDR3 protein: CATSRGLNSRTEAFF
CDR3 length: 12; J gene: TRBJ2-1; D gene: .; clone size: .; V gene: TRBV12-3/TRBV12-4; CDR3 DNA: TGTGCCAGCAGTTTCGGGGGAGACGAGCAGTTCTTC; CDR3 protein: CASSFGGDEQFF
CDR3 length: 16; J gene: TRBJ2-1; D gene: TRBD2; clone size: few; V gene: TRBV5-1; CDR3 DNA: TGCGCCAGCAGCCTGGAGGGTAGCGGGCGATACAATGAGCAGTTCTTC; CDR3 protein: CASSLEGSGRYNEQFF
CDR3 length: 13; J gene: TRBJ2-5; D gene: .; clone size: few; V gene: TRBV27; CDR3 DNA: TGTGCCAGCAGTTCGAAGCGTGGGGAGACCCAGTACTTC; CDR3 protein: CASSSKRGETQYF
CDR3 length: 14; J gene: TRBJ1-1; D gene: .; clone size: .; V gene: TRBV19; CDR3 DNA: TGTGCCAGTAGTCCACCGGGATCGAACACTGAAGCTTTCTTT; CDR3 protein: CASSPPGSNTEAFF
CDR3 length: 15; J gene: TRBJ2-7; D gene: .; clone size: few; V gene: TRBV14; CDR3 DNA: TGTGCCATCACACTTCCCAACCTCATTTTCTACGAGCAGTACTTC; CDR3 protein: CAITLPNLIFYEQYF
CDR3 length: 15; J gene: TRBJ2-5; D gene: .; clone size: .; V gene: TRBV5-1; CDR3 DNA: TGCGCCAGCAGCTTGGTGGTCATGGGGAAGGAGACCCAGTACTTC; CDR3 protein: CASSLVVMGKETQYF
CDR3 length: 16; J gene: TRBJ2-5; D gene: .; clone size: few; V gene: TRBV11-2; CDR3 DNA: TGTGCCAGCAGCTTAGCCCGGACAGCGCCCCAAGAGACCCAGTACTTC; CDR3 protein: CASSLARTAPQETQYF